The 25 T cell receptor beta chains in this list originate from one sample, sequenced in a study of molecular identifiers for immune sequencing clone quantification. TCRdb independently ran MiXCR on the PCR reads; one entry per CDR3 protein. This sample carries roughly 320,000 distinct CDR3 sequences, about a fifth of them seen once, and the ten largest clones take over 0.7%. The sample taken for sequencing was naive CD8+ T cells from blood, with Jurkat cell RNA spiked in. Subset denoted: FACS-sorted CD8+CD4-CCR7+CD45RA+ naive T cells. Source of these receptors: a human donor in good health. Some libraries in this study had Jurkat cell RNA spiked in.

This clonotype has a count of ten or more. This chain connects TRBV6-6 to TRBJ1-1, with D uncertain. V gave up 0 bases and J gave up 6 bases, with 5 bases separating them. Germline lookup yields CDR1 MNHNY and CDR2 SVGAGI (reference sequence). The CDR3 runs 12 residues. CDR3 residues: CASSYSHPEAFF. CDR3 coding DNA: TGTGCCAGCAGTTACTCTCATCCTGAAGCTTTCTTT.

Ten or more counts support this clonotype. The chain has TRBV12-3 or TRBV12-4 and TRBJ2-5; 8 nucleotides agree with TRBD2. Trimming cost V 6 bases and J 1 base; bases outside gene matches: 7. The CDR3 consists of 15 residues. CDR3 nucleotides: TGTGCCAGCAGCCAGGTAGCGGGACTCCAAGAGACCCAGTACTTC. This translates into CASSQVAGLQETQYF.

This clonotype was detected many times. The CDR3, as DNA: TGTGCCAGCACAGACGATTTGAACACTGAAGCTTTCTTT. Protein: CASTDDLNTEAFF. The rearrangement links TRBV6-2 or TRBV6-3 to TRBJ1-1; D ambiguous. CDR1 MNHEY and CDR2 SVGEGT come from the germline V gene. CDR3 length equals 13 residues. Deletions cut 7 bases from V and 0 bases from J, with 9 bases between.

This clonotype was picked up one time. One base away lies a much larger clone, so this may be a sequencing read error. The chain is built from TRBV29-1 and TRBJ1-1; D is uncertain. Per germline, CDR1 SQVTM and CDR2 ANQGSEA. CDR3 length equals 11 residues. Trimming took 5 bases from V and 7 from J, leaving 11 bases between them. This CDR3 is CSVQRNNEAFF. The DNA of the CDR3 is TGCAGCGTTCAGAGGAATAATGAAGCTTTCTTT. The complete variable domain, with remaining parts taken from reference TRBV29-1 and TRBJ1-1, reads SAVISQKPSRDICQRGTSLTIQCQVDSQVTMMFWYRQQPGQSLTLIATANQGSEATYESGFVIDKFPISRPNLTFSTLTVSNMSPEDSSIYLCSVQRNNEAFFGQGTRLTVV.

This clonotype has a count of ten or more. The V and J genes are TRBV6-1 and TRBJ1-1; TRBD1 might be the D (5 bases). V was clipped by 7 bases and J by 4 bases, with 19 bases between them. The length of the CDR3 is 15 residues. Germline V gene data show CDR1 as MNHNS and CDR2 as SASEGT. CDR3: CASKPWSGGATEAFF. The CDR3 DNA sequence: TGTGCCAGCAAGCCTTGGTCGGGGGGTGCCACTGAAGCTTTCTTT.

In the case of this clonotype: A much more abundant neighbour one base away suggests this may be a read error. V is TRBV7-2 and J is TRBJ2-4; D ambiguous. Germline V lookup: CDR1 SGHTA, CDR2 FQGNSA. This CDR3 is built from 17 residues. The CDR3 protein is CASSLYDLSVAKHIQYF. The CDR3 DNA follows: TGTGCCAGCAGCCTATACGACCTATCGGTGGCCAAACACATTCAGTACTTC.

In its sample, this clonotype was seen once. A much larger clone differs from this one at a single base, so this may be a read error. The chain recombines TRBV6-5 with TRBJ1-5; no definite D call. V was pared by 5 bases and J by 9 bases, with 20 bases between. This CDR3 is built from 15 residues. The germline V gene encodes CDR1 MNHEY and CDR2 SVGAGI. The CDR3 region is CASSDLWQADPPQHF. The CDR3, as DNA: TGTGCCAGCAGTGATTTATGGCAAGCCGATCCGCCCCAGCATTTT.

On this clonotype: Possible read error: a much larger clone is one base away. The DNA for the CDR3 is TGCAGTGCTAGACGTTTCACTAGCGGGATCTGCGAGCAGTACTTC. This translates into CSARRFTSGICEQYF. The chain links TRBV20-1 to TRBJ2-7; TRBD2 aligns across 10 bases. CDR1 DFQATT and CDR2 SNEGSKA come from the germline V gene (reference sequence). The V and J ends lost 2 bases and 6 bases, in that order; junction bases with no gene match: 10. The CDR3 sequence is 15 residues long.

This clonotype was detected only once. Germline and junction disagree at one end, which may indicate a read error. This chain links TRBV6-5 with TRBJ2-5, with D perhaps matching TRBD2 (6 bases). The length of the CDR3 is 15 residues. Germline V gene lookup returns CDR1 MNHEY and CDR2 SVGAGI. CDR3 sequence (DNA): TGTGCCAGCAATTACTACCTCGGGGGAGGAGAGACCCAGTACTTC. This codes for CASNYYLGGGETQYF.

Concerning this clonotype: Since a much larger clone is just one base distant, this may be a read error. V is TRBV12-3 or TRBV12-4 and J is TRBJ2-3, with D hard to call. V dropped 2 bases and J dropped 1 base, with 4 bases sitting between them. There are 13 residues in the CDR3. The CDR3 DNA sequence: TGTGCCAGCAGTTTACTTCGCACAGATACGCAGTATTTT. Amino acid sequence: CASSLLRTDTQYF.

This clonotype was seen many times. The V call is TRBV28, the J call TRBJ2-1; D is perhaps TRBD2 (5 bases). The germline V gene has CDR1 MDHEN and CDR2 SYDVKM. Deletions cut 5 bases from V and 6 bases from J, with 14 bases between. The CDR3 is 14 amino acids. The CDR3 protein is CASSPPRGPNEQFF. The CDR3 DNA is TGTGCCAGCAGTCCTCCCCGCGGGCCCAATGAGCAGTTCTTC.

The chain employs TRBV20-1 and TRBJ1-1; no firm D call. CDR3 length equals 21 residues. Trimming removed 3 bases from V and 3 bases from J, with 35 bases in between. Per germline, CDR1 DFQATT and CDR2 SNEGSKA (reference sequence). CDR3 protein: CSARVLANRTWRPPGDTEAFF. DNA for the CDR3: TGCAGTGCTAGGGTTTTAGCGAATCGAACGTGGCGACCCCCGGGCGACACTGAAGCTTTCTTT.

This clonotype has a count of ten or more. This chain's CDR3 is CASSLTSGADTQYF. DNA for the CDR3: TGTGCCAGCAGCTTGACTAGCGGGGCAGATACGCAGTATTTT. This sequence joins TRBV5-4 and TRBJ2-3, with 10 nucleotides matching TRBD2. Germline-derived CDR1 and CDR2 are SGHNT and YYREEE (reference sequence). This CDR3 region has 14 residues. J lost 4 bases, V lost 1 base, and 0 bases had no gene match.

The V call is TRBV28, the J call TRBJ2-2, with TRBD1 matching over 8 bases. This CDR3 is built from 17 residues. From germline, CDR1 is MDHEN and CDR2 SYDVKM. The ends lost 4 bases at V and 6 bases at J; junction bases unmatched: 13. CDR3 nucleotide sequence: TGTGCCAGCAGTTACACCACTAGACAGGGGTTCCCCGGGGAGCTGTTTTTT. This translates into CASSYTTRQGFPGELFF.

This clonotype was recorded at least ten times. The chain employs TRBV6-5 and TRBJ1-5, with no clear D. The V end was cut by 0 bases, the J end by 2 bases, with 8 bases between. The CDR3 covers 15 residues. CDR1 and CDR2 from the germline V gene are MNHEY and SVGAGI. CDR3 sequence: CASSYSAGGNQPQHF. Here the CDR3 DNA reads TGTGCCAGCAGTTACTCAGCAGGCGGCAATCAGCCCCAGCATTTT.

This clonotype was seen at least ten times. The CDR3 DNA reads TGTGCCAGCAGTTACTCGGTCCCGCTAAGCTCCTATAATTCACCCCTCCACTTT. This codes for CASSYSVPLSSYNSPLHF. The V and J genes are TRBV6-5 and TRBJ1-6; no definite D call. Germline V lookup: CDR1 MNHEY, CDR2 SVGAGI. This CDR3 has 18 amino acids. V gave up 0 bases and J gave up 0 bases, with 12 bases separating them.

This clonotype was picked up many times. The chain joins TRBV4-3 to TRBJ2-2; 10 positions match TRBD2. This CDR3 has 15 residues. The germline gives CDR1 LGHNA, CDR2 YSLEER. V gave up 4 bases and J gave up 4 bases; unmatched junction bases: 3. In DNA, the CDR3 is TGCGCCAGCAGCCCTAGCGGGAGAGGCACCGGGGAGCTGTTTTTT. Its translation: CASSPSGRGTGELFF.

This clonotype was observed many times. CDR3 DNA sequence: TGTGCCAGCAGCTTAGGCGGGAGGGCCACAGATACGCAGTATTTT. Amino acid sequence: CASSLGGRATDTQYF. This chain connects TRBV11-2 to TRBJ2-3; 9 positions match TRBD2. V shed 1 base, J shed 2 bases, and the junction held 1 base outside the gene matches. The CDR3 covers 15 residues. Germline V gene lookup returns CDR1 SGHAT and CDR2 FQNNGV.

This clonotype has at least ten counts. CDR3 DNA sequence: TGTGCCAGTGGCGTGGAGACAGGGGATACTGAAGCTTTCTTT. Translated: CASGVETGDTEAFF. This sequence joins TRBV7-9 and TRBJ1-1; 8 positions agree with TRBD1. This CDR3 is built from 14 residues. The junction had 11 bases not matched to a gene; V was cut back by 9 bases and J by 5 bases. Per germline, CDR1 SEHNR and CDR2 FQNEAQ (reference sequence).

The chain combines TRBV20-1 with TRBJ1-1; D is unresolved. This CDR3 spans 17 amino acids. Germline assignment: CDR1 DFQATT and CDR2 SNEGSKA (reference sequence). V was trimmed by 0 bases and J by 1 base, leaving 18 bases between them. CDR3 nucleotides: TGCAGTGCTAGAGACCCATGGGTGAAGAAAGAGAACACTGAAGCTTTCTTT. This encodes CSARDPWVKKENTEAFF.

This clonotype was recorded many times. The rearrangement uses TRBV7-9 and TRBJ1-1; the match to TRBD1 covers 8 bases. CDR3 size: 15 residues. Germline values: CDR1 SEHNR, CDR2 FQNEAQ (reference sequence). V shed 5 bases, J shed 5 bases, and the junction held 10 bases outside the gene matches. The CDR3 spells CASSPSTGEGTEAFF. In DNA, the CDR3 is TGTGCCAGCAGCCCATCGACAGGGGAAGGAACTGAAGCTTTCTTT.

At least ten counts were recorded for this clonotype. This rearrangement joins TRBV28 to TRBJ2-1, with 11 bases aligning to TRBD2. Germline CDR1 is MDHEN and CDR2 is SYDVKM. CDR3 length: 15 residues. V gave up 5 bases and J gave up 6 bases; unmatched junction bases: 6. As DNA, the CDR3 is TGTGCCAGCAGTCCTACTAGCGGGAGTGGCAATGAGCAGTTCTTC. Residues: CASSPTSGSGNEQFF.

Worth noting for this clonotype: A read error may be the cause here, since a much bigger clone is one base away. The J gene is TRBJ2-7, the V gene TRBV4-3; a possible D gene is TRBD2 (6 bases). CDR1 and CDR2 (germline): LGHNA, YSLEER. V was trimmed by 1 base and J by 2 bases, leaving 15 bases between them. The CDR3 is made up of 16 amino acids. CDR3 sequence reads: CASSQGLFGEAYEQYF. The CDR3, as DNA: TGCGCCAGCAGCCAAGGTTTGTTCGGGGAGGCCTACGAGCAGTACTTC.

In its sample, this clonotype was seen many times. V usage is TRBV27 and J usage is TRBJ2-7, with 10 bases aligning to TRBD2. Germline loops: CDR1 MNHEY, CDR2 SMNVEV (reference sequence). Losses at the gene ends were 2 bases for V and 4 bases for J; bases not matched to a gene: 5. The CDR3 has 15 residues. In nucleotides, the CDR3 is TGTGCCAGCAGTTTAAGGGCTAGCGGGGGTTACGAGCAGTACTTC. Its translation is CASSLRASGGYEQYF.

This clonotype has at least ten counts. The J gene is TRBJ1-5, the V gene TRBV24-1; D is undetermined. Germline lookup yields CDR1 KGHDR and CDR2 SFDVKD. The CDR3 covers 12 residues. V gave up 4 bases and J gave up 4 bases, with 4 bases separating them. CDR3 sequence reads: CATSDTNQPQHF. CDR3 DNA sequence: TGTGCCACCAGTGACACGAATCAGCCCCAGCATTTT.